Sequencing of this T cell receptor beta chain was carried out in a study of vaccination effects on CD4 cells after COVID-19 (dated by TCRdb to 2021 to 2024). With regard to the full study: Post-vaccine samples across the study were collected a median of 72 days after the second dose, with a range of 14 to 241. SARS-CoV-2 spike-specific CD4+ TCR repertoires were compared before and after mRNA vaccination in COVID-19 convalescent patients and in infection-naive vaccine recipients. Cultures from other donors in the study were sequenced using the Oncomine TCR Beta short-read assay on an Illumina iSeq 100. A total of roughly 9 COVID-19 convalescent patients and several SARS-CoV-2-naive healthy vaccine recipients were included in the full study. Results the study describes overall, beyond this receptor: Both infection-induced and vaccine-induced clones contracted markedly at late post-vaccination timepoints, which is consistent with waning T cell responses. In healthy vaccine recipients, vaccine-induced clones were almost all SARS-CoV-2 mono-reactive, with only 1 of 255 cross-reactive with common cold coronaviruses. The study was limited by a small number of convalescent patients, and early post-infection timepoints were lacking.

A remark on this clone: The specificity of this receptor is unknown. There are no base qualities to consult, and no much larger clone falls within one base.

Library preparation employed the immunoSEQ multiplex PCR assay. DNA from the CD4+ T cells that had been cultured and isolated underwent TCR beta CDR3 sequencing. The paper's processing steps were these. Non-productive TCR sequences were removed and reads were trimmed to the CDR3 region, keeping CDR3s of at least 7 amino acids. Antigen-specific clonotypes were identified using the MANAFEST web app by comparison of expansion in peptide wells against reference cultures. To count as positive, a clone had to show expansion at FDR<0.05 compared with the reference and with all other wells, an odds ratio above 5, and a frequency above 0.1% in two replicate wells. Cross-reactive clonotypes were defined as significantly expanded in SARS-CoV-2 spike wells and in at least one common cold coronavirus spike condition. CDR3 similarity was assessed by Levenshtein distance with the stringdist R package, and unrooted trees were built with ape in R 3.6.1. Drawn from immuneACCESS, this table holds only the in-frame rearrangements with V and J called that TCRdb kept. Clones are partly lost; checked studies trace under half to an unresolved V gene and leave the rest unexplained. The V and J calls and clone size are taken from that table; D and trimming were inferred from the DNA. This sample is represented by tens of thousands of clones; 75% to 85% of them were singletons. The ten largest clones take up 1.2% of the sample.

The CDR3 starts with the cysteine, ends with the phenylalanine, and has 15 residues. Only the CDR3 DNA is retained, 45 bases long and in frame from the first base. CDR1 LNHDA and CDR2 SQIVND are derived from the germline V gene (reference sequence). After removal of 3 bases from V and 2 bases from J, the junction retains 4 bases not matched to a gene. In the ViraFEST assay, PBMC were stimulated with viral peptide pools, and TCR sequencing was then used to find antigen-specific CD4+ T cell clonotypes based on their expansion. After 10 to 11 days of culture, CD4+ T cells were isolated with the EasySep CD4+ T cell isolation kit. Participants received two doses of either the BNT162b2 or the mRNA-1273 mRNA SARS-CoV-2 vaccine. Healthy vaccine recipients had no prior SARS-CoV-2 infection, confirmed by negative nucleocapsid antibodies before and after vaccination. Some 2.2 million PBMC per well were cultured in IMDM with roughly 5% human AB serum, 8.5 to 10 IU/ml IL-2 and gentamicin, plus 10 ug/ml peptides. On days 3 and 7, half of the culture medium was replaced with fresh IL-2-containing medium. Each peptide stimulation condition was cultured in triplicate wells unless otherwise noted. PBMC were separated from whole blood using Ficoll-Paque Plus gradient centrifugation and were then either cryopreserved at -140C or used fresh. The overlapping peptide pools covered the spike proteins of SARS-CoV-2 as well as those of the common cold coronaviruses HCoV-NL63, HCoV-OC43 and HCoV-229E. The QIAamp micro DNA kit was used to extract genomic DNA from the cultured CD4+ T cells.

The source material was CD4+ T cells from PBMCs cultured with HCoV-229E spike peptides, sampled after COVID-19 vaccination. Reading the label with the study, this specimen's cell subset or site is: HCoV-229E spike overlapping peptide pool stimulation. The clonotype comes from a human donor who received a COVID-19 vaccine. The chain links TRBV19 with TRBJ1-5; the junction holds 7 bases that match TRBD1. In nucleotide form, the sequence is TGTGCCAGTAGTATGACAGGGCTGGGCAATCAGCCCCAGCATTTT. Protein translation: CASSMTGLGNQPQHF.